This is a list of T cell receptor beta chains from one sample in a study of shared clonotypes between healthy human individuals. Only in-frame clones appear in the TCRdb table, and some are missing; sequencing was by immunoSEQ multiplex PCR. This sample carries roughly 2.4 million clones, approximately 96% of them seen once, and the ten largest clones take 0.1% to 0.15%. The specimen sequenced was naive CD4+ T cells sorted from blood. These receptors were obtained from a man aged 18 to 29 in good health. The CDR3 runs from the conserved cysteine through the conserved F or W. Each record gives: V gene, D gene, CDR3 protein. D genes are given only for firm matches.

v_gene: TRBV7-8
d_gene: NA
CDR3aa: CASSPIGNTIYF

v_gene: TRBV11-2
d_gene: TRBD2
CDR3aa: CASSRGLARSQDF

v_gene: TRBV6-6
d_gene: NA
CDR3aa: CASSYGAAYEQYF

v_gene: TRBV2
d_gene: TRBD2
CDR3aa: CASSEARGGLETQYF

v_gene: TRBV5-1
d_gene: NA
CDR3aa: CASSYDRNQPQHF

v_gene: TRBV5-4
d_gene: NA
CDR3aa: CASSLVMIVVGKNNEQFF

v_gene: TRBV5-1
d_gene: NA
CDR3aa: CASSLDRASTDTQYF

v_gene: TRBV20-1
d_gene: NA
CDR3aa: CSASRGYEQYF

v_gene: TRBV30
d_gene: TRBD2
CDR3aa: CAWSVTGGGYEQYF

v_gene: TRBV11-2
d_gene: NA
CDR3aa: CASSSWDGTREAFF

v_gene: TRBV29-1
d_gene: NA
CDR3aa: CSVVSGADTQYF

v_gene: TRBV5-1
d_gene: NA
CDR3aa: CASSFDPGGNYGYTF

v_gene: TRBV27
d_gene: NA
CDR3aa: CASGSGRGSWNSPLHF

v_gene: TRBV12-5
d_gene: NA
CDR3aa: CASGFSFTGELFF

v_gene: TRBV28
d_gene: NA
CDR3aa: CASSFATNYGYTF

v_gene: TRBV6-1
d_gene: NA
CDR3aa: CASRYSNQPQHF

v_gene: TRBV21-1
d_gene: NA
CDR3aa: CASSMKRASGENNEQFF

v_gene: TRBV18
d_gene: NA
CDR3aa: CASSPNAQREAFF

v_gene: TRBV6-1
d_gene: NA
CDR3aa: CASRDPGHYGYTF

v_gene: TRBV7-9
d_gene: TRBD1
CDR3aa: CASSQGTGVIQEKLFF

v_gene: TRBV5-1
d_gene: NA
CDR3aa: CASSLDGLRGNTIYF

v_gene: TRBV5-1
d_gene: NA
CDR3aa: CASRMTYNTGELFF

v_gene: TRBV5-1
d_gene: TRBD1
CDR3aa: CASSLETGGTDTQYF

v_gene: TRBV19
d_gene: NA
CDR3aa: CASSISRNTEAFF

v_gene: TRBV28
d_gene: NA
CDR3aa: CASRPTRGPYEQYF

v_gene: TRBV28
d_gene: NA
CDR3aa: CASSLLEGDRFF

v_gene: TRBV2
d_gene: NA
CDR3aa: CASSPHSGYRETQYF

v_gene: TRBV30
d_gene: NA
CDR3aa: CAWRDQNSYNEQFF

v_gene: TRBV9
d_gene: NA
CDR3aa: CASSAPGRTMNTEAFF

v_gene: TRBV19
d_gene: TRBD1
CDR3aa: CASSRDRGTGNTIYF

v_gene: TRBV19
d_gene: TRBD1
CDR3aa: CASSIAGTGVMNTEAFF

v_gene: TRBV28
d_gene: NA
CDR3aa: CASSSGEAGNSYGYTF

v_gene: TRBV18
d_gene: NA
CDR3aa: CASSPLGADTQYF

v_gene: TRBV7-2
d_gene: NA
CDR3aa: CASSLGWGLVYEQYF

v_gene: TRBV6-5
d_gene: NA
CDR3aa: CASKGPGSPLHF

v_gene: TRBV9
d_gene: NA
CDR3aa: CASSVASGDTEAFF

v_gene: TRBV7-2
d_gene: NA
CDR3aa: CASSQQGGGYEQYF

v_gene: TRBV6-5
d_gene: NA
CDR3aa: CASSYGAGVDTQYF

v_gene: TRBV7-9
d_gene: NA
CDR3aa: CASSLDSTSGANVLTF

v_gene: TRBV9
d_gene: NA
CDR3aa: CASSVYGNGYTF

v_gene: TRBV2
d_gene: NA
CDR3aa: CASGDANTGELFF

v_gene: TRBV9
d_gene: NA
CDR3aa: CASSVGGRGTDTQYF

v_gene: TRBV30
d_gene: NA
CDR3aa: CAWSGRWHEQFF

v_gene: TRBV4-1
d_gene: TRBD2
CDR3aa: CASSQDLAGVYETQYF

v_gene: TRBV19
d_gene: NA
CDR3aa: CASSSRADTQYF

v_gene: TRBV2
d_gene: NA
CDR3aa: CASRLQAQQFF

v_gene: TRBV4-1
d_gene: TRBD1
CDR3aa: CASRPTGGLWSEQYF

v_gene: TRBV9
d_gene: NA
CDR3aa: CASSVLDTANYGYTF

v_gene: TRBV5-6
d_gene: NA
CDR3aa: CASSLGTPGEQYF

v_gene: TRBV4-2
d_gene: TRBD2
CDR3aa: CASSQGGSGLEQFF

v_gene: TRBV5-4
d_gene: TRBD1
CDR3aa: CASSSSGTGDYGYTF

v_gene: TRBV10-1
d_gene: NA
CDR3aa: CASSPGPNEQYF

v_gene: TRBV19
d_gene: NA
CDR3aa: CASSISGDYYEQYF

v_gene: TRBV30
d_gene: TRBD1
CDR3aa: CAGTTGVLGYTF

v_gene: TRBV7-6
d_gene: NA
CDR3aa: CASSLAPATNQPQHF

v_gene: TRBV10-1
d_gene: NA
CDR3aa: CASSESKGIAAFF

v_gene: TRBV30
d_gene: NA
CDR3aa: CASRAGARITEAFF

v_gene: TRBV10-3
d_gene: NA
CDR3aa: CAISDTATGELFF